This TCR beta chain was captured in a study of blood T cells in healthy people across ages. CDR3 size: 14 residues. CDR1 is SNHLY and CDR2 is FYNNEI in the germline V gene. The V segment lost 4 bases and the J segment 8 bases; nucleotides outside the gene matches: 5. Points from the study as a whole: Long-lived donors exceeded aged donors in naive CD4+ cells and diversity.

With a J-beta primer mix and a sample-barcoded 5' primer, a second PCR ran about 6 to 11 cycles. In TCRdb, the 5' RACE reads were re-called with MiXCR into one record per CDR3 protein. Of some 1.7 million distinct CDR3 sequences detected, 28% appear once; the ten largest clones hold 7.7%. A note on this clonotype: What it binds is unknown.

The chain combines TRBV2 with TRBJ1-6, with 7 nucleotides matching TRBD1. Sequenced material: blood. The receptor's source is a woman younger than 45 in good health. CDR3 sequence: CASSARDSDSPLHF. The CDR3 region has the DNA TGTGCCAGCAGTGCCCGGGACAGTGATTCACCCCTCCACTTT. The full variable domain, its missing parts supplied by reference TRBV2 and TRBJ1-6, is EPEVTQTPSHQVTQMGQEVILRCVPISNHLYFYWYRQILGQKVEFLVSFYNNEISEKSEIFDDQFSVERPDGSNFTLKIRSTKLEDSAMYFCASSARDSDSPLHFGNGTRLTVT.